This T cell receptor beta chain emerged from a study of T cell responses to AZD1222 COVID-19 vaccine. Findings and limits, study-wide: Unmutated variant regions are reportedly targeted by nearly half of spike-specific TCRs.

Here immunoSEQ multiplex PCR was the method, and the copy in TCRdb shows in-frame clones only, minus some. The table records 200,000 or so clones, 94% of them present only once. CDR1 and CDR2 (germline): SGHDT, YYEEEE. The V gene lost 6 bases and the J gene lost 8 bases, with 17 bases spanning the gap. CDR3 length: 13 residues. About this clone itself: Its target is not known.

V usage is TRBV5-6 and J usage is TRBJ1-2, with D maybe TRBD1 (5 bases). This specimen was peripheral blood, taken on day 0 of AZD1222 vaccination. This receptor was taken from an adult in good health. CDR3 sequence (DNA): TGTGCCAGCACGATGGGTGGAGGGACCGGCTACACCTTC. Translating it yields CASTMGGGTGYTF.